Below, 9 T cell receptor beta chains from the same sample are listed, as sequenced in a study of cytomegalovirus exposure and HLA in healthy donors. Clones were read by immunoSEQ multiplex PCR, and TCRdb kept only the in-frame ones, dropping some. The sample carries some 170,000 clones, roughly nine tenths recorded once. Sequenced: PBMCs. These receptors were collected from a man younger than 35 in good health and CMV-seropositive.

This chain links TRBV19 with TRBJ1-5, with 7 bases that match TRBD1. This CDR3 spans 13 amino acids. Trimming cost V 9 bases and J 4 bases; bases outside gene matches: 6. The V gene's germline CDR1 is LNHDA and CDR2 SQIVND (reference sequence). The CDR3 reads CASQDRENQPQHF. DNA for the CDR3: TGTGCCAGCCAAGACAGGGAGAATCAGCCCCAGCATTTT.

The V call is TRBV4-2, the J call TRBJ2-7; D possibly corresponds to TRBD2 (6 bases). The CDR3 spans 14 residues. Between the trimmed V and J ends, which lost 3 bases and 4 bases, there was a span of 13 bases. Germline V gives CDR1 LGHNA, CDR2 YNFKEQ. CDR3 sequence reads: CASSHGEAGYEQYF. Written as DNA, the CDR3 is TGTGCCAGCAGCCATGGGGAGGCAGGGTACGAGCAGTACTTC.

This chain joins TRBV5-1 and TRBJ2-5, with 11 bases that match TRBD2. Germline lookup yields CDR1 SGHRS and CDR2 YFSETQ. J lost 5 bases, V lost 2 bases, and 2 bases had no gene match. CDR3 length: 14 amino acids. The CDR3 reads CASSFSGGAETQYF. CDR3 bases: TGCGCCAGCAGCTTTAGCGGGGGGGCGGAGACCCAGTACTTC.

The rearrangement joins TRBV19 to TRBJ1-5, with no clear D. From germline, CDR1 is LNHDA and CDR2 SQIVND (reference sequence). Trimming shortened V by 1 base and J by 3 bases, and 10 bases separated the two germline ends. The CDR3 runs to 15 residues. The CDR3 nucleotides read TGTGCCAGTAGTATAGTTGGTAGCAACAATCAGCCCCAGCATTTT. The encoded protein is CASSIVGSNNQPQHF.

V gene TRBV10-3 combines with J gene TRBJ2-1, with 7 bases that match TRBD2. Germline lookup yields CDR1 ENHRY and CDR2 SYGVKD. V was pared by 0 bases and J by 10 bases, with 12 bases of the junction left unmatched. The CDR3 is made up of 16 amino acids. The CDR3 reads CAISESEATGDYEQFF. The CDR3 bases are TGTGCCATCAGTGAGTCGGAGGCCACCGGGGACTACGAGCAGTTCTTC.

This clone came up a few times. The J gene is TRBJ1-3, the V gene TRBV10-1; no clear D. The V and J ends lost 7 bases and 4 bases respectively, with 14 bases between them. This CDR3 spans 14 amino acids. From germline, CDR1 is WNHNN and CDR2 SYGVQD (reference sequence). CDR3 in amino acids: CASTNRDRGNTIYF. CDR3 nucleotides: TGCGCCAGCACTAACAGAGACCGGGGAAACACCATATATTTT.

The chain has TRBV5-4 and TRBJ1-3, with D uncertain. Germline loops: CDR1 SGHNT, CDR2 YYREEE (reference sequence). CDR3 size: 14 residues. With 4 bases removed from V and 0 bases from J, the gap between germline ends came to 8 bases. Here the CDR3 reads CASSVESSGNTIYF. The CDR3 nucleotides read TGTGCCAGCAGCGTAGAGAGCTCTGGAAACACCATATATTTT. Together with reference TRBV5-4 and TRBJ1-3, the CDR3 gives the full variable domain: ETGVTQSPTHLIKTRGQQVTLRCSSQSGHNTVSWYQQALGQGPQFIFQYYREEENGRGNFPPRFSGLQFPNYSSELNVNALELDDSALYLCASSVESSGNTIYFGEGSWLTVV.

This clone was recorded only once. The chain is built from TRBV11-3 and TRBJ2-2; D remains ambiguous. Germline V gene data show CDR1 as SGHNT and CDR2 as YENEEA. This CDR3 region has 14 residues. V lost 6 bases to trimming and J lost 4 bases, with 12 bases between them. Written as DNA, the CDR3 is TGTGCCAGCAGTTTGGGCCCGAGCACCGGGGAGCTGTTTTTT. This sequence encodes CASSLGPSTGELFF.

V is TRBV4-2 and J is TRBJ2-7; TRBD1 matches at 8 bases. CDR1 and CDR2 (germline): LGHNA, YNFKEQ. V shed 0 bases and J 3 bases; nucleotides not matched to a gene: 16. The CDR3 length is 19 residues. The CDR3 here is CASSQDSGQGSAEGYEQYF. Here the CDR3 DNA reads TGTGCCAGCAGCCAAGATTCCGGACAGGGCTCGGCGGAAGGCTACGAGCAGTACTTC.